A selection of T cell receptor beta chains follows, all from one sample in a study of blood T cell repertoires in COVID-19. This table comes from immunoSEQ multiplex PCR, and its TCRdb copy is limited to in-frame clones, with some not included. The sample records about 300,000 clones, around 83% being singletons. What was sequenced was peripheral blood. These receptors all come from a woman aged 50 to 60 with acute or convalescent COVID-19. The conserved cysteine and the conserved F or W are not part of the CDR3 here.

v_call cdr3_aa
TRBV29-1 SVEGGARTGELF
TRBV18 ASSHGQGAAEAF
TRBV5-1 ASSLGQGNIQY
TRBV9 ASSVEHYGYT
TRBV5-1 ASSSSSGGAIDTQY
TRBV13 ASSLGTTGGSTDTQY
TRBV19 ASNRGSSNDKQF
TRBV19 ASSGGFYSNQPQH
TRBV2 ASSRQGGNNSPLH
TRBV28 ASSPTWGTGDVQYQETQY
TRBV6-5 ASSPWRGGRNEQF
TRBV30 ACIGGQGTTGYT
TRBV2 ASRRTSYNEQF
TRBV6-4 ASSPTDRGTEAF
TRBV2 ASNRQGPPNTEAF
TRBV6-6 ASSPAPLGLTDTQY
TRBV6-6 ASSFSSGESYGYT
TRBV27 ASSLYRGPTEQY
TRBV5-1 ASSLSDTINTEAF
TRBV4-3 ASSQVNRGTASYT
TRBV11-2 ASCEDRLYGYT
TRBV27 ASCPVYSNQPQH
TRBV2 ASSEVASGRAGGETQY
TRBV6-1 ASSESKGATNEKLF
TRBV2 ASSEETEIYNEQF
TRBV7-9 ASSPDRVQYNSPLH
TRBV5-1 ASSLEWTGGVRTYEQY
TRBV7-2 ASSFSGVYEQY
TRBV2 ASSWDRGTGELF
TRBV2 ASSRDSAYGYT
TRBV5-5 AASGLAALDTQY
TRBV7-2 ASRRGQATGELF
TRBV5-1 ASSPTQGTPGEQY
TRBV4-3 ASSQDARINYNEQF
TRBV5-1 ASSKFTERRNPGKLF
TRBV7-3 ASSLTGLMNTGELF
TRBV7-2 ASSLISSNSEAF
TRBV2 ASMDREGFTEAF
TRBV7-7 ASSLNGGAYNEQF
TRBV5-1 ASSSSRLRKETQY
TRBV6-1 ASSEFRTGLYQPQH
TRBV11-1 ASSDQQGIHGYT
TRBV13 ASSPGLSNYEQY
TRBV7-7 ASSLRWSLGEEQF
TRBV30 ASSQGRRGYGYT
TRBV27 ASSLSSGSNTGELF
TRBV7-9 ASSLAGGSREKLF
TRBV7-2 ASSSTGFPNEKLF
TRBV5-1 ASSDFGGASTDTQY
TRBV5-1 ASSFKGAGDEKLF
TRBV28 ASSFSRGTEAF
TRBV20-1 SASRTGGTNEKLF
TRBV19 ASSTDRGIEETQY
TRBV5-1 ASTDRAGTEAF
TRBV30 AWSWQGLETQY